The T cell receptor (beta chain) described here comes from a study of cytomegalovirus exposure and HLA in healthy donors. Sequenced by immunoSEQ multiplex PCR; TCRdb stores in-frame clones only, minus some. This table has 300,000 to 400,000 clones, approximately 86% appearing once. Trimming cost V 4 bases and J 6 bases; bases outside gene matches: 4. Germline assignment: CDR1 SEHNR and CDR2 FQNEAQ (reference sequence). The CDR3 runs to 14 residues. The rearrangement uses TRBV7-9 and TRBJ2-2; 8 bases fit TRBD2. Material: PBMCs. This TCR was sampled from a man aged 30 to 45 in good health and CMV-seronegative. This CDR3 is CASSSGLVAGELFF. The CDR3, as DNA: TGTGCCAGCAGCTCGGGACTAGTGGCCGGGGAGCTGTTTTTT.